This T cell receptor beta chain was sequenced during a study of a mutant IDH1 vaccine in newly diagnosed glioma. At the level of the study: The therapy given earlier, which was standard therapy, consisted of radiotherapy, temozolomide, or both, and most of the patients received both.

Whole-study findings and limits: Pseudoprogression appeared independent of alterations in top peripheral clonotypes.

Here immunoSEQ multiplex PCR was the method, and the copy in TCRdb shows in-frame clones only, minus some. The data show approximately 70,000 clones, over 70% seen once. Germline V gene sequence: CDR1 SGDLS, CDR2 YYNGEE. V was clipped by 4 bases and J by 1 base; unmatched bases: 7. This CDR3 is 15 amino acids long. Sample time point: week 23, last vaccination. Doses comprised 300 ug of mutant IDH1 20-mer peptide each, plus topical imiquimod. Astrocytomas found in donors were new, WHO grade 3 or 4, IDH1-mutant and ATRX-lost. Turning to this clone: Its antigen is not identified.

This chain connects TRBV9 to TRBJ1-1; 7 bases match TRBD1. The sample was PBMCs, taken from a glioma patient whose treatment included an IDH1 peptide vaccine. The clonotype originates from a man aged 18 to 35 with glioma. This CDR3 reads CASSPGGAKNTEAFF. CDR3 bases: TGTGCCAGCAGCCCAGGGGGGGCAAAGAACACTGAAGCTTTCTTT.